This is a list of T cell receptor beta chains from one sample in a study of cytomegalovirus exposure and HLA in healthy donors. Using immunoSEQ multiplex PCR, the repertoire was profiled, and TCRdb retains in-frame clones only, with some absent. The table lists around 92,000 clones, approximately 75% of them singletons. The sample comprised PBMCs. The receptors originated from a woman in her 70s in good health and CMV-seropositive. Each CDR3 is given with its conserved first and last residue. Each record gives: V gene, clone size, J gene, D gene, CDR3 protein, CDR3 DNA. A D gene is named only where the DNA matches it firmly. Only some rows state a clone size, as once, few, many or a class for expanded clones.

>TRBV28|once|TRBJ2-5|TRBD1
CASSLGTGQYF
TGTGCCAGCAGTTTGGGGACAGGCCAGTACTTC
>TRBV6-6|NA|TRBJ2-5|NA
CASSQTGSGETQYF
TGTGCCAGCAGTCAGACAGGGAGCGGGGAGACCCAGTACTTC
>TRBV7-9|NA|TRBJ2-3|NA
CASSSRDTQYF
TGTGCCAGCAGTTCCAGGGATACGCAGTATTTT
>TRBV4-1|NA|TRBJ2-1|NA
CASSRRGLPVDEQFF
TGCGCCAGCAGCCGCCGAGGACTCCCGGTGGATGAGCAGTTCTTC
>TRBV2|NA|TRBJ1-1|TRBD1
CASSEFLGQGIRNTEAFF
TGTGCCAGCAGTGAATTCTTGGGACAGGGGATACGGAACACTGAAGCTTTCTTT
>TRBV4-2|NA|TRBJ1-3|NA
CASSVLQAGNTIYF
TGTGCCAGCAGCGTACTGCAAGCTGGAAACACCATATATTTT
>TRBV7-2|once|TRBJ1-2|TRBD1
CASSSRDRVYGYTF
TGTGCCAGCAGCTCCAGGGACAGAGTCTATGGCTACACCTTC
>TRBV5-4|few|TRBJ1-2|TRBD1
CASSWGDRGYTGYTF
TGTGCCAGCAGCTGGGGGGACAGGGGGTATACTGGCTACACCTTC
>TRBV28|NA|TRBJ1-3|TRBD1
CASSSAGGRSGNTIYF
TGTGCCAGCAGTTCAGCAGGGGGTCGCTCTGGAAACACCATATATTTT
>TRBV5-6|NA|TRBJ2-6|TRBD1
CASTVGQASVLTF
TGTGCCAGCACCGTGGGACAGGCAAGTGTCCTGACTTTC
>TRBV10-2|NA|TRBJ2-5|TRBD2
CASSVFGRAQETQYF
TGCGCCAGCAGTGTCTTCGGGAGGGCCCAAGAGACCCAGTACTTC
>TRBV19|few|TRBJ2-2|TRBD1
CASSIDPRQGAFTGELFF
TGTGCCAGTAGTATAGATCCCCGACAGGGGGCTTTTACCGGGGAGCTGTTTTTT
>TRBV7-3|NA|TRBJ2-2|TRBD2
CASSSLGLAGGSGTGELFF
TGTGCCAGCAGCTCCCTGGGACTAGCGGGAGGGTCTGGCACCGGGGAGCTGTTTTTT
>TRBV6-6|NA|TRBJ2-1|NA
CASSYLRGAGGNEQFF
TGTGCCAGCAGTTACCTACGGGGGGCGGGTGGGAATGAGCAGTTCTTC
>TRBV29-1|few|TRBJ1-6|NA
CSVVIAEGSPLHF
TGCAGCGTAGTCATCGCCGAGGGTTCACCCCTCCACTTT